The 29 T cell receptor beta chains reported below all come from one sample, sequenced in a study of cytomegalovirus exposure and HLA in healthy donors. PCR employed 60 Vbeta and 13 Jbeta primers. Clones were read by immunoSEQ multiplex PCR, and TCRdb kept only the in-frame ones, dropping some. This repertoire shows approximately 150,000 clones, roughly 90% found once; its top ten account for roughly 0.5%. Sequenced: PBMCs. The source of these receptors is a woman in her forties in good health and CMV-seronegative.

CDR3 protein: CASSSMPGLAGGEWVQFF. CDR3 in DNA: TGTGCCAGCAGCTCGATGCCGGGACTAGCGGGGGGGGAGTGGGTGCAGTTCTTC. The genes are TRBV7-9 and TRBJ2-1, with 16 nucleotides matching TRBD2. CDR1 and CDR2 (germline): SEHNR, FQNEAQ (reference sequence). The length of the CDR3 is 18 residues. The V segment lost 4 bases and the J segment 12 bases; nucleotides outside the gene matches: 15.

This chain connects TRBV7-2 to TRBJ2-3; tentatively, D is TRBD2 (6 bases). With 1 base removed from V and 2 bases from J, the gap between germline ends came to 7 bases. Germline CDR1 SGHTA, CDR2 FQGNSA. This CDR3 spans 14 amino acids. The CDR3, as DNA: TGTGCCAGCAGCTTAGGGACTAACACAGATACGCAGTATTTT. Amino acid sequence: CASSLGTNTDTQYF.

Points on this clone: Other DNA sequences in the sample encode the same CDR3. The rearrangement joins TRBV6-5 to TRBJ1-5, with unresolved D. This CDR3 is 13 amino acids long. V was shortened by 0 bases and J by 4 bases, with 4 bases between the two germline ends. The germline gives CDR1 MNHEY, CDR2 SVGAGI. The CDR3 coding sequence is TGTGCCAGCAGTTACTCGAGAAATCAGCCCCAGCATTTT. Translated: CASSYSRNQPQHF.

The chain joins TRBV7-8 to TRBJ1-1; possible D gene TRBD1, 5 bases. The CDR3 runs to 14 residues. Germline CDR1 SGHVS, CDR2 FQNEAQ. V was clipped by 4 bases and J by 0 bases, with 9 bases between them. The CDR3 here is CASSSTEMNTEAFF. CDR3 DNA sequence: TGTGCCAGCAGCTCGACAGAGATGAACACTGAAGCTTTCTTT.

The chain has TRBV27 and TRBJ2-1; D might be TRBD1 (6 bases). The germline CDR1 and CDR2 sequences are MNHEY and SMNVEV (reference sequence). Trimming cost V 5 bases and J 1 base, with 9 bases left between them. This CDR3 region has 14 residues. The CDR3 nucleotides are TGTGCCAGCAGTCTACAGGGTTCCTACAATGAGCAGTTCTTC. This sequence encodes CASSLQGSYNEQFF.

This clone has more than one count but fewer than ten. The rearrangement uses TRBV7-9 and TRBJ2-2; D perhaps matches TRBD2 (6 bases). The CDR3 is made up of 13 amino acids. V was trimmed by 4 bases and J by 10 bases, leaving 13 bases between them. Germline V gene data show CDR1 as SEHNR and CDR2 as FQNEAQ (reference sequence). The CDR3 is CASSSESGAELFF. The CDR3 nucleotides read TGTGCCAGCAGCTCCGAATCGGGAGCGGAGCTGTTTTTT.

This clone appeared a few times. This rearrangement joins TRBV9 to TRBJ1-3; D might be TRBD1 (5 bases). The CDR3 loop spans 16 amino acids. Germline CDR1 reads SGDLS; CDR2 reads YYNGEE. V lost 4 bases to trimming and J lost 4 bases, with 18 bases between them. CDR3: CASSPQVLSGGNTIYF. The CDR3 nucleotides are TGTGCCAGCAGCCCACAGGTTCTCTCTGGAGGAAACACCATATATTTT.

A remark on this clone: At the DNA level, this CDR3 is encoded by other sequences in the same sample as well. J is TRBJ2-7 and V is TRBV5-1; 7 bases fit TRBD1. The CDR3 has 14 residues. V shed 4 bases, J shed 0 bases, and the junction held 4 bases outside the gene matches. Germline CDR1 is SGHRS and CDR2 is YFSETQ. The DNA for the CDR3 is TGCGCCAGCAGCCCCCGGGACAGCTCCTACGAGCAGTACTTC. This encodes CASSPRDSSYEQYF.

This chain uses TRBV29-1 with TRBJ2-3; D is perhaps TRBD1 (5 bases). V shed 6 bases and J shed 0 bases, with 10 bases lying between them. The CDR3 contains 13 residues. Germline V gene lookup returns CDR1 SQVTM and CDR2 ANQGSEA. CDR3 amino acids: CSVDITSTDTQYF. Written as DNA, the CDR3 is TGCAGCGTGGACATTACTAGCACAGATACGCAGTATTTT.

The chain has TRBV7-9 and TRBJ2-7; 8 bases fit TRBD2. This CDR3 contains 13 residues. Trimming at V came to 6 bases and at J to 5 bases, leaving 6 bases not matched to a gene. Germline assignment: CDR1 SEHNR and CDR2 FQNEAQ (reference sequence). This chain's CDR3 is CASRPSSGDEQYF. CDR3 in DNA: TGTGCCAGCAGACCGAGTAGCGGGGACGAGCAGTACTTC.

This clone showed up just a few times. The chain joins TRBV9 to TRBJ2-2; D not certain. This CDR3 comprises 14 residues. Between the trimmed V and J ends, which lost 0 bases and 1 base, there was a span of 4 bases. Germline V gives CDR1 SGDLS, CDR2 YYNGEE. The CDR3 sequence is CASSVGGNTGELFF. Written as DNA, the CDR3 is TGTGCCAGCAGCGTAGGAGGGAACACCGGGGAGCTGTTTTTT.

This rearrangement joins TRBV5-1 to TRBJ2-3; maybe TRBD1 (6 bases). Trimming stripped 8 bases from V and 3 bases from J, with 16 bases between. The germline CDR1 and CDR2 sequences are SGHRS and YFSETQ. CDR3 size: 14 residues. The CDR3 loop reads CASATGYSTDTQYF. Written as DNA, the CDR3 is TGCGCCAGTGCAACAGGGTATTCGACAGATACGCAGTATTTT.

The chain carries TRBV27 and TRBJ2-1, with D perhaps matching TRBD2 (5 bases). Germline V lookup: CDR1 MNHEY, CDR2 SMNVEV (reference sequence). Deletions cut 2 bases from V and 3 bases from J, with 8 bases between. The CDR3 runs to 14 residues. The CDR3 DNA follows: TGTGCCAGCAGTTTACGGGGTTTCTACAATGAGCAGTTCTTC. The encoded protein is CASSLRGFYNEQFF.

The chain uses TRBV7-3 and TRBJ2-3, with 8 bases that match TRBD2. The ends lost 5 bases at V and 5 bases at J; junction bases unmatched: 0. Looked up from germline, CDR1 is SGHTA and CDR2 is FQGTGA. The CDR3 sequence is 12 residues long. The CDR3 protein is CASSAGGDTQYF. DNA of the CDR3: TGTGCCAGCAGCGCGGGGGGAGATACGCAGTATTTT.

V and J are TRBV7-8 and TRBJ1-3; 8 nucleotides line up with TRBD1. The CDR3 length is 14 residues. Trimming at V came to 5 bases and at J to 2 bases, leaving 2 bases not matched to a gene. Germline-derived CDR1 and CDR2 are SGHVS and FQNEAQ. The CDR3 bases are TGTGCCAGCAGCCAGGGGGCCGCTGGAAACACCATATATTTT. Protein sequence: CASSQGAAGNTIYF.

This chain uses TRBV7-6 with TRBJ2-7; 10 nucleotides line up with TRBD1. The germline V gene has CDR1 SGHVS and CDR2 FNYEAQ. The ends lost 1 base at V and 5 bases at J; junction bases unmatched: 11. CDR3 size: 17 residues. Here the CDR3 reads CASSLEGQGPSLHEQYF. For the CDR3, the DNA is TGTGCCAGCAGCTTAGAGGGACAGGGGCCCAGTCTCCACGAGCAGTACTTC.

The rearrangement uses TRBV29-1 and TRBJ2-3; the match to TRBD1 covers 8 bases. The germline CDR1 and CDR2 sequences are SQVTM and ANQGSEA. The CDR3 contains 13 residues. The V segment lost 6 bases and the J segment 4 bases; nucleotides outside the gene matches: 6. This CDR3 reads CSVQTGAADTQYF. The CDR3 nucleotides read TGCAGCGTCCAGACAGGGGCCGCAGATACGCAGTATTTT.

The chain couples TRBV6-1 to TRBJ1-1; the D is unclear. Trimming removed 4 bases at V and 2 bases at J, with 8 bases between. The germline CDR1 and CDR2 sequences are MNHNS and SASEGT. This CDR3 region has 13 residues. For the CDR3, the DNA is TGTGCCAGCAGTGTACGGGAAAACACTGAAGCTTTCTTT. It encodes CASSVRENTEAFF.

The chain joins TRBV18 to TRBJ1-1, with D unresolved. CDR1 and CDR2 (germline): KGHSH, LQKENI. Trimming left V 1 base short and J 6 bases short, with 12 bases between. CDR3 length: 14 amino acids. CDR3 coding DNA: TGTGCCAGCTCACCACAGGGAAGGAGGGCTGAAGCTTTCTTT. Amino acid sequence: CASSPQGRRAEAFF.

This chain uses TRBV5-1 with TRBJ1-4; TRBD1 agrees at 8 bases. The ends lost 4 bases at V and 3 bases at J; junction bases unmatched: 8. Germline-derived CDR1 and CDR2 are SGHRS and YFSETQ. This CDR3 region has 16 residues. The CDR3 here is CASSPRGLSANEKLFF. CDR3 nucleotides: TGCGCCAGCAGCCCCAGGGGGCTGTCAGCTAATGAAAAACTGTTTTTT.

The V call is TRBV5-4, the J call TRBJ2-1; D possibly corresponds to TRBD1 (6 bases). With 0 bases removed from V and 6 bases from J, the gap between germline ends came to 7 bases. CDR1 and CDR2 (germline): SGHNT, YYREEE (reference sequence). This CDR3 has 13 amino acids. CDR3 sequence (DNA): TGTGCCAGCAGCTTGGGACAGGTCAATGAGCAGTTCTTC. Its translation is CASSLGQVNEQFF.

The chain uses TRBV5-1 and TRBJ2-2; D might be TRBD2 (6 bases). The CDR3 consists of 14 residues. Germline assignment: CDR1 SGHRS and CDR2 YFSETQ. V shed 2 bases and J shed 5 bases, with 10 bases lying between them. Written as DNA, the CDR3 is TGCGCCAGCAGCTTCCCCAGCGGGACCGGGGAGCTGTTTTTT. Translated, it gives CASSFPSGTGELFF.

The chain has TRBV20-1 and TRBJ2-5; D is uncertain. Germline CDR1 is DFQATT and CDR2 is SNEGSKA (reference sequence). The CDR3 length is 10 residues. The ends were cut back, 4 bases at V and 4 bases at J, with 4 bases in the middle. For the CDR3, the DNA is TGCAGTGCTATCGTAGAGACCCAGTACTTC. It encodes CSAIVETQYF.

This clone has only a few counts. V usage is TRBV5-1 and J usage is TRBJ1-3; the D is unclear. Germline V lookup: CDR1 SGHRS, CDR2 YFSETQ. The V end was cut by 3 bases, the J end by 7 bases, with 20 bases between. The CDR3 length is 16 residues. CDR3 DNA: TGCGCCAGCAGCTCCTCCTCGAAATCGACTTGGAACACCATATATTTT. Its protein is CASSSSSKSTWNTIYF.

The chain is built from TRBV7-8 and TRBJ1-2, with 7 bases lining up with TRBD1. The CDR3 runs to 13 residues. V lost 1 base, J lost 4 bases, and 0 bases stayed unmatched. Looked up from germline, CDR1 is SGHVS and CDR2 is FQNEAQ. CDR3 region: CASSLGDSYGYTF. Here the CDR3 DNA reads TGTGCCAGCAGCTTAGGGGACAGCTATGGCTACACCTTC.

The chain employs TRBV11-2 and TRBJ2-3, with D unresolved. The germline gives CDR1 SGHAT, CDR2 FQNNGV. Between the trimmed V and J ends, which lost 3 bases and 6 bases, there was a span of 13 bases. The CDR3 loop spans 14 amino acids. This chain's CDR3 is CASSFFTELDTQYF. Written as DNA, the CDR3 is TGTGCCAGCAGCTTCTTTACGGAGTTGGATACGCAGTATTTT.

This rearrangement joins TRBV10-3 to TRBJ1-2; D might be TRBD1 (5 bases). The CDR3 length is 14 residues. CDR1 and CDR2 (germline): ENHRY, SYGVKD. Trimming removed 1 base from V and 4 bases from J, with 10 bases in between. The CDR3 sequence: CAISEWDGGYGYTF. CDR3 bases: TGTGCCATCAGTGAGTGGGACGGGGGCTATGGCTACACCTTC.

About this clone: Germline and junction disagree at one end, which may indicate a read error. J is TRBJ2-1 and V is TRBV5-6, with 7 positions matching TRBD2. The CDR3 is 12 amino acids. CDR1 is SGHDT and CDR2 is YYEEEE in the germline V gene. CDR3 in amino acids: CASSRRPGGSVF. The CDR3 DNA reads as TGTGCCAGCAGCAGGAGACCGGGAGGATCTGTCTTC.

The gene calls are TRBV10-3 and TRBJ2-5; D perhaps matches TRBD2 (5 bases). Germline V gene lookup returns CDR1 ENHRY and CDR2 SYGVKD. CDR3 size: 14 residues. Trimming shortened V by 0 bases and J by 3 bases, and 8 bases separated the two germline ends. The CDR3 bases are TGTGCCATCAGTGAGTCGACGGGGAAAGAGACCCAGTACTTC. It yields the protein CAISESTGKETQYF.